The clone carrying this T cell receptor beta chain was picked up a small number of times. The antigen remains undetermined. It was with 60 Vbeta and 13 Jbeta primers that the PCR ran. Only in-frame clones appear in the TCRdb table, and some are missing; sequencing was by immunoSEQ multiplex PCR. The sample lists 90,000 to 140,000 clones; approximately 14% were seen once. The data stem from a study of cytomegalovirus exposure and HLA in healthy donors. The study, taken as a whole, reports: Presence/absence analysis assumed near-uniform sequencing depth across donors.

Germline lookup yields CDR1 GTSNPN and CDR2 SVGIG (reference sequence). The CDR3 has 21 amino acids. The V segment lost 1 base and the J segment 0 bases; nucleotides outside the gene matches: 18. Sequenced: PBMCs. V is TRBV30 and J is TRBJ2-7, with 13 bases fitting TRBD2. This receptor was identified in a female donor in good health and CMV-seronegative. In DNA form, the CDR3 reads TGTGCCTGGAGTGGACTAGCGGGAGGAGTCTTACCCACTTTCAGCTCCTACGAGCAGTACTTC. It yields the protein CAWSGLAGGVLPTFSSYEQYF. The full variable domain, its missing parts supplied by reference TRBV30 and TRBJ2-7, is SQTIHQWPATLVQPVGSPLSLECTVEGTSNPNLYWYRQAAGRGLQLLFYSVGIGQISSEVPQNLSASRPQDRQFILSSKKLLLSDSGFYLCAWSGLAGGVLPTFSSYEQYFGPGTRLTVT.